The rows below give T cell receptor beta chains drawn from one sample of a study of blood T cell repertoires in COVID-19. TCRdb keeps only in-frame clones here, not all; method: immunoSEQ multiplex PCR. The table includes hundreds of thousands of clones, roughly 80% detected once. The sequencing input was peripheral blood. The receptors shown here come from a man older than 75 with acute or convalescent COVID-19. Each CDR3 is given with its conserved first and last residue. The D gene is left open where the match is weak. Not every row has a clone size; where given, it reads once, few, many or a size class.

d_gene: TRBD2; j_gene: TRBJ2-7; v_gene: TRBV7-8; abundance: few; len: 15; CDR3nt: TGTGCCAGCAGCTTGGGCGGGAGCAAAACCTACGAGCAGTACTTC; CDR3aa: CASSLGGSKTYEQYF
d_gene: NA; j_gene: TRBJ1-4; v_gene: TRBV3-1/TRBV3-2; abundance: NA; len: 18; CDR3nt: TGTGCCAGCAGCCAAGAGGAGGAGCCCGGAACAACTAATGAAAAACTGTTTTTT; CDR3aa: CASSQEEEPGTTNEKLFF
d_gene: NA; j_gene: TRBJ1-1; v_gene: TRBV27; abundance: NA; len: 13; CDR3nt: TGTGCCAGCAGTTTTAGGGGGACCACTGAAGCTTTCTTT; CDR3aa: CASSFRGTTEAFF
d_gene: NA; j_gene: TRBJ1-5; v_gene: TRBV19; abundance: NA; len: 14; CDR3nt: TGTGCCAGTAAGGACACCCATCAAAATCAGCCCCAGCATTTT; CDR3aa: CASKDTHQNQPQHF
d_gene: TRBD1; j_gene: TRBJ1-6; v_gene: TRBV18; abundance: once; len: 17; CDR3nt: TGTGCCAGCTCACCAGATAGGGGGACAGGTCATTTTTCACCCCTCCACTTT; CDR3aa: CASSPDRGTGHFSPLHF
d_gene: TRBD2; j_gene: TRBJ2-2; v_gene: TRBV3-1/TRBV3-2; abundance: NA; len: 15; CDR3nt: TGTGCCAGCAGCCGGACTAGCGTTAACACCGGGGAGCTGTTTTTT; CDR3aa: CASSRTSVNTGELFF
d_gene: TRBD1; j_gene: TRBJ1-2; v_gene: TRBV18; abundance: few; len: 16; CDR3nt: TGTGCCAGCTCATCTAGAGCAGGACAGGGCAACTATGGCTACACCTTC; CDR3aa: CASSSRAGQGNYGYTF
d_gene: TRBD2; j_gene: TRBJ2-7; v_gene: TRBV10-3; abundance: NA; len: 16; CDR3nt: TGTGCCTCCCAACTAGCGGGAGCTAAGACGTCCTACGAGCAGTACTTC; CDR3aa: CASQLAGAKTSYEQYF
d_gene: NA; j_gene: TRBJ2-7; v_gene: TRBV5-1; abundance: NA; len: 14; CDR3nt: TGCGCCAGCAGGTCGGGAGAGCTGGCAGGCGAGCAGTACTTC; CDR3aa: CASRSGELAGEQYF
d_gene: NA; j_gene: TRBJ1-1; v_gene: TRBV28; abundance: NA; len: 16; CDR3nt: TGTGCCAGCAGTCCCGGGTTTAAGAACATGAACACTGAAGCTTTCTTT; CDR3aa: CASSPGFKNMNTEAFF
d_gene: NA; j_gene: TRBJ2-7; v_gene: TRBV6-6; abundance: once; len: 13; CDR3nt: TGTGCCAGCAGTTACTCGCAGGGCTACGAGCAGTACTTC; CDR3aa: CASSYSQGYEQYF
d_gene: TRBD1; j_gene: TRBJ1-4; v_gene: TRBV5-1; abundance: once; len: 14; CDR3nt: TGCGCCAGCAGCCCGGGACAGGGAGAAGAAAAACTGTTTTTT; CDR3aa: CASSPGQGEEKLFF
d_gene: TRBD1; j_gene: TRBJ2-3; v_gene: TRBV20-1; abundance: NA; len: 15; CDR3nt: TGCAGTGCTAGTCTCGAGGGGGCTATAACAGATACGCAGTATTTT; CDR3aa: CSASLEGAITDTQYF
d_gene: TRBD1; j_gene: TRBJ1-2; v_gene: TRBV3-1/TRBV3-2; abundance: NA; len: 14; CDR3nt: TGTGCCAGCAGCCCCGGACAGGGGAACTATGGCTACACCTTC; CDR3aa: CASSPGQGNYGYTF
d_gene: TRBD2; j_gene: TRBJ2-7; v_gene: TRBV29-1; abundance: NA; len: 15; CDR3nt: TGCAGCGCCTTAGGACTAGCGGCCACATCCTACGAGCAGTACTTC; CDR3aa: CSALGLAATSYEQYF
d_gene: NA; j_gene: TRBJ2-2; v_gene: TRBV18; abundance: NA; len: 15; CDR3nt: TGTGCCAGCTCACCAGCGGGGTTAAACACCGGGGAGCTGTTTTTT; CDR3aa: CASSPAGLNTGELFF
d_gene: TRBD1; j_gene: TRBJ1-6; v_gene: TRBV27; abundance: NA; len: 17; CDR3nt: TGTGCCAGCAGTTTCCGGGACAGAAGCTCCTATAATTCACCCCTCCACTTT; CDR3aa: CASSFRDRSSYNSPLHF
d_gene: NA; j_gene: TRBJ1-3; v_gene: TRBV6-1; abundance: NA; len: 15; CDR3nt: TGTGCCAGCAGTGATATGCCCAGCTCTGGAAACACCATATATTTT; CDR3aa: CASSDMPSSGNTIYF
d_gene: NA; j_gene: TRBJ1-5; v_gene: TRBV6-6; abundance: NA; len: 15; CDR3nt: TGTGCCAGCAGTCAGACGGGTTATAGCAATCAGCCCCAGCATTTT; CDR3aa: CASSQTGYSNQPQHF
d_gene: TRBD1; j_gene: TRBJ1-5; v_gene: TRBV18; abundance: NA; len: 17; CDR3nt: TGTGCCAGCTCACCGGGACAGGGGGCAATAAGCAATCAGCCCCAGCATTTT; CDR3aa: CASSPGQGAISNQPQHF
d_gene: TRBD1; j_gene: TRBJ2-2; v_gene: TRBV28; abundance: NA; len: 14; CDR3nt: TGTGCCAGCAGACCGACAGGGGATGGCGGGGAGCTGTTTTTT; CDR3aa: CASRPTGDGGELFF
d_gene: TRBD1; j_gene: TRBJ2-5; v_gene: TRBV3-1/TRBV3-2; abundance: NA; len: 13; CDR3nt: TGTGCCAGCAGCCGACAGGGTAGCGAGACCCAGTACTTC; CDR3aa: CASSRQGSETQYF
d_gene: NA; j_gene: TRBJ2-3; v_gene: TRBV10-3; abundance: NA; len: 14; CDR3nt: TGTGCCATCAGGCAGCCAAGGGAGACAGATACGCAGTATTTT; CDR3aa: CAIRQPRETDTQYF
d_gene: TRBD1; j_gene: TRBJ1-1; v_gene: TRBV19; abundance: NA; len: 12; CDR3nt: TGTGCCAGTAGCCAGGGGGTGGCTGAAGCTTTCTTT; CDR3aa: CASSQGVAEAFF
d_gene: TRBD1; j_gene: TRBJ1-5; v_gene: TRBV11-2; abundance: few; len: 15; CDR3nt: TGTGCCAGCAGTTCACGGACAGGGAGGCTTTGGCCCCAGCATTTT; CDR3aa: CASSSRTGRLWPQHF
d_gene: TRBD1; j_gene: TRBJ1-2; v_gene: TRBV27; abundance: NA; len: 14; CDR3nt: TGTGCCAGCAGACCCGGGACAGTAATCTATGGCTACACCTTC; CDR3aa: CASRPGTVIYGYTF
d_gene: TRBD1; j_gene: TRBJ2-1; v_gene: TRBV3-1/TRBV3-2; abundance: NA; len: 15; CDR3nt: TGTGCCAGCTCCCAGGGGGCGAGCTCCTACAATGAGCAGTTCTTC; CDR3aa: CASSQGASSYNEQFF
d_gene: TRBD2; j_gene: TRBJ2-7; v_gene: TRBV7-2; abundance: NA; len: 14; CDR3nt: TGTGCCAGCAGCAGGGGGACTAGTCCGTACGAGCAGTACTTC; CDR3aa: CASSRGTSPYEQYF
d_gene: NA; j_gene: TRBJ2-6; v_gene: TRBV7-6; abundance: NA; len: 15; CDR3nt: TGTGCCAGCAGCCGACAGCTCTCTGGGGCCAACGTCCTGACTTTC; CDR3aa: CASSRQLSGANVLTF
d_gene: NA; j_gene: TRBJ1-6; v_gene: TRBV24-1; abundance: NA; len: 14; CDR3nt: TGTGCCACCAGTGATTCCCCAGGGAATTCACCCCTCCACTTT; CDR3aa: CATSDSPGNSPLHF
d_gene: TRBD2; j_gene: TRBJ2-1; v_gene: TRBV5-5; abundance: NA; len: 13; CDR3nt: TGTGCCAGCAGCCCGGGACTAGTCGATGAGCAGTTCTTC; CDR3aa: CASSPGLVDEQFF
d_gene: TRBD1; j_gene: TRBJ1-5; v_gene: TRBV19; abundance: NA; len: 15; CDR3nt: TGTGCCAGTAGTCCGGACAGGGGTGACAATCAGCCCCAGCATTTT; CDR3aa: CASSPDRGDNQPQHF
d_gene: NA; j_gene: TRBJ2-1; v_gene: TRBV10-3; abundance: NA; len: 16; CDR3nt: TGTGCCACCGGCCGGGGAACCCTGCTAAAGGTAGATGAGCAGTTCTTC; CDR3aa: CATGRGTLLKVDEQFF
d_gene: NA; j_gene: TRBJ1-6; v_gene: TRBV6-5; abundance: NA; len: 13; CDR3nt: TGTGCCAGCCGATACTTGACTCATTCACCCCTCCACTTT; CDR3aa: CASRYLTHSPLHF
d_gene: TRBD1; j_gene: TRBJ1-2; v_gene: TRBV5-1; abundance: once; len: 14; CDR3nt: TGCGCCAGCAGCTTAGGACAGGGCAACTATGGCTACACCTTC; CDR3aa: CASSLGQGNYGYTF
d_gene: TRBD1; j_gene: TRBJ1-4; v_gene: TRBV7-2; abundance: NA; len: 14; CDR3nt: TGTGCCAGCAGTTACACAGGGGGAGGGGAAAAACTGTTTTTT; CDR3aa: CASSYTGGGEKLFF
d_gene: NA; j_gene: TRBJ1-5; v_gene: TRBV27; abundance: NA; len: 19; CDR3nt: TGTGCCAGCAGTTTTCCGCAGATACCTGGGAGATATAGCAATCAGCCCCAGCATTTT; CDR3aa: CASSFPQIPGRYSNQPQHF
d_gene: NA; j_gene: TRBJ1-2; v_gene: TRBV27; abundance: NA; len: 15; CDR3nt: TGTGCCAGCAGTCCAGTGGGTCAGGGCGTGTTGGGCTACACCTTC; CDR3aa: CASSPVGQGVLGYTF
d_gene: TRBD1; j_gene: TRBJ1-1; v_gene: TRBV19; abundance: NA; len: 16; CDR3nt: TGTGCCAGTAGTATCTCGGAGGCAGGGGGCGACACTGAAGCTTTCTTT; CDR3aa: CASSISEAGGDTEAFF
d_gene: NA; j_gene: TRBJ2-7; v_gene: TRBV10-1; abundance: NA; len: 13; CDR3nt: TGCGCCAGCAGCCGGGCCCCAGGGGACGAGCAGTACTTC; CDR3aa: CASSRAPGDEQYF
d_gene: TRBD2; j_gene: TRBJ2-5; v_gene: TRBV4-1; abundance: once; len: 17; CDR3nt: TGCGCCAGCAGCCAGGCTACTAGCGGGGGGTCCCCAGAGACCCAGTACTTC; CDR3aa: CASSQATSGGSPETQYF
d_gene: NA; j_gene: TRBJ2-7; v_gene: TRBV10-3; abundance: NA; len: 14; CDR3nt: TGTGCCATCAGTGGTAGGACTGCCTCCGGCGAGCAGTACTTC; CDR3aa: CAISGRTASGEQYF
d_gene: NA; j_gene: TRBJ2-5; v_gene: TRBV6-5; abundance: once; len: 14; CDR3nt: TGTGCCAGCAGTTACTACGGAGGAGAAGGGACCCAGTACTTC; CDR3aa: CASSYYGGEGTQYF
d_gene: NA; j_gene: TRBJ1-2; v_gene: TRBV6-6; abundance: NA; len: 14; CDR3nt: TGTGCCAGCAGTTATCAGGGGATCGACTATGGCTACACCTTC; CDR3aa: CASSYQGIDYGYTF
d_gene: TRBD1; j_gene: TRBJ1-1; v_gene: TRBV18; abundance: NA; len: 15; CDR3nt: TGTGCCAGCTCACCAAAAGGACAGGGTGAGACTGAAGCTTTCTTT; CDR3aa: CASSPKGQGETEAFF